This TCR beta chain was observed in a study of naive CD8 T cells in extremely preterm neonates. Study at large: Abstract and methods disagree on adult ages: 25-50 versus 20-50 years.

Study-wide points: Relative to older groups, preterm infants had shorter, less trimmed CDR3s with fewer N additions.

About 18,000 to 110,000 naive CD8+ T cells were sorted per sample. In the case of this clone: What it recognizes is unknown.

Using immunoSEQ multiplex PCR, the repertoire was profiled, and TCRdb retains in-frame clones only, with some absent. The data hold about 7,900 clones, with 95% to 98% observed a single time. V shed 3 bases and J 8 bases; nucleotides not matched to a gene: 6. Per germline, CDR1 LNHDA and CDR2 SQIVND (reference sequence). This CDR3 is 14 amino acids long. The rearrangement joins TRBV19 to TRBJ2-1; 8 bases are shared with TRBD1. Sequencing input: naive CD8+ T cells from blood. The sequence was collected from a human donor in good health. The CDR3 region is CASSIYDRGHEQFF. The DNA of the CDR3 is TGTGCCAGTAGTATCTACGACAGGGGACATGAGCAGTTCTTC.